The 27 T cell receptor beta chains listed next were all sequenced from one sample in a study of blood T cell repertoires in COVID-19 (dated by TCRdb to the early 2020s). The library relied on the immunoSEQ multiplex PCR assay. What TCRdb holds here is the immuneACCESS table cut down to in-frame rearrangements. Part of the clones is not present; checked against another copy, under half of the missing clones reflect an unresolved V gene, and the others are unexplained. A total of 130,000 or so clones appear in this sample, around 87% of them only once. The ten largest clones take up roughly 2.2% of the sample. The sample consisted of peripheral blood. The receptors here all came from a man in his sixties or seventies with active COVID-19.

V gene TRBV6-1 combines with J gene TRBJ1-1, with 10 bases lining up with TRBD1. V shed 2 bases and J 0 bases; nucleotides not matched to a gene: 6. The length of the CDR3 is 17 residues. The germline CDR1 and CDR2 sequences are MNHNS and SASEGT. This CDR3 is CASSELGQGLMNTEAFF. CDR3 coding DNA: TGTGCCAGCAGTGAACTGGGACAGGGGCTCATGAACACTGAAGCTTTCTTT.

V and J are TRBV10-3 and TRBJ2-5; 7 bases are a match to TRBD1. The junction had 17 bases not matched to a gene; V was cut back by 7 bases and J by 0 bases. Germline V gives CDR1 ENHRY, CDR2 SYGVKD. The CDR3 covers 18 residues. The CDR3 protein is CAITTAFRDSRYQETQYF. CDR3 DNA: TGTGCCATCACCACTGCATTCCGGGACAGCCGATACCAAGAGACCCAGTACTTC.

CDR3: CASSPQGAGEQFF. CDR3 nucleotide sequence: TGCGCCAGCAGCCCACAGGGGGCAGGTGAGCAGTTCTTC. The chain joins TRBV5-1 to TRBJ2-1, with 9 bases lining up with TRBD1. J was trimmed by 9 bases and V by 4 bases; bases with no gene match: 5. Germline assignment: CDR1 SGHRS and CDR2 YFSETQ. The CDR3 has 13 amino acids.

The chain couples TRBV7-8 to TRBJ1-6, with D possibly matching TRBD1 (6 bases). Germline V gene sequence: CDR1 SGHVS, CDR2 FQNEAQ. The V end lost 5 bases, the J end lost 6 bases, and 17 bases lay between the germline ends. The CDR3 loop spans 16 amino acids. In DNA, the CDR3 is TGTGCCAGCAGCGTCGGGGCTGGGGGCGTTAATTCACCCCTCCACTTT. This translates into CASSVGAGGVNSPLHF.

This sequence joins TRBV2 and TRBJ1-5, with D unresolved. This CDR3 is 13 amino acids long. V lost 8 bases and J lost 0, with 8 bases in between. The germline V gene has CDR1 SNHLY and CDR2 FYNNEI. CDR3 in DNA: TGTGCCAGCGTTCAGAATAGCAATCAGCCCCAGCATTTT. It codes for CASVQNSNQPQHF.

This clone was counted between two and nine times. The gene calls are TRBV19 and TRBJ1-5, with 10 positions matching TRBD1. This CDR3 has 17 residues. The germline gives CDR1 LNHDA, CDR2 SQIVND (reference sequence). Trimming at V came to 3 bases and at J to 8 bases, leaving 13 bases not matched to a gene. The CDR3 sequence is CASSIPIGTGEGKPQHF. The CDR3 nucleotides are TGTGCCAGTAGTATCCCGATCGGGACAGGGGAGGGTAAGCCCCAGCATTTT.

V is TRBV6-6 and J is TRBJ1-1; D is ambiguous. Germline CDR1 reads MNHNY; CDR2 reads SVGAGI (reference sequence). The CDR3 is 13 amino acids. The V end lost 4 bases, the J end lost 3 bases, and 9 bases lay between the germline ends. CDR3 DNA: TGTGCCAGCAGTTCCCGGGTCTACACTGAAGCTTTCTTT. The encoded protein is CASSSRVYTEAFF.

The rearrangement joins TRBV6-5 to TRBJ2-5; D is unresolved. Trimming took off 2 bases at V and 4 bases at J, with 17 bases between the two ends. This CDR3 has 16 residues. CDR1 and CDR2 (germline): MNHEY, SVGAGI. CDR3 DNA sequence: TGTGCCAGCAGTTACCTGGAGCAGACCACTTCAGAGACCCAGTACTTC. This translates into CASSYLEQTTSETQYF.

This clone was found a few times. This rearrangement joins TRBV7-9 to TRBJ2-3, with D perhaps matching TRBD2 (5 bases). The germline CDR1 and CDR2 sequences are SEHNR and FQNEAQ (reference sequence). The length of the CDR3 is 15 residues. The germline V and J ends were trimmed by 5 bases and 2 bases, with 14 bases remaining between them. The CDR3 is CASSLSRTDTDTQYF. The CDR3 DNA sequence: TGTGCCAGCAGCCTATCAAGGACTGACACAGATACGCAGTATTTT.

The CDR3 spells CASSRKTSGAGYNEQFF. The CDR3 DNA is TGTGCCAGTAGTAGGAAGACTAGCGGGGCCGGTTACAATGAGCAGTTCTTC. The genes are TRBV19 and TRBJ2-1; 11 bases are shared with TRBD2. The ends lost 4 bases at V and 4 bases at J; junction bases unmatched: 9. CDR3 length equals 17 residues. CDR1 is LNHDA, CDR2 SQIVND, per germline (reference sequence).

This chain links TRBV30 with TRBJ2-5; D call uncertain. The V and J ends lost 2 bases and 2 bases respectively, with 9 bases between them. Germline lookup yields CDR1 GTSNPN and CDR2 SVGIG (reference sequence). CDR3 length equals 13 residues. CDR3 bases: TGTGCCTGGAGTTACAGCCTTCAAGAGACCCAGTACTTC. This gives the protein CAWSYSLQETQYF.

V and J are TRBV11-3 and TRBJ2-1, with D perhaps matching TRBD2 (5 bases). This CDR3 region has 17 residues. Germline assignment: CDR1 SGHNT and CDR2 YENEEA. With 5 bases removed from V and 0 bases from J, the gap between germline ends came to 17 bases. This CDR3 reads CASSLTFKEGSYNEQFF. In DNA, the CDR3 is TGTGCCAGCAGCCTCACGTTTAAAGAGGGCTCCTACAATGAGCAGTTCTTC.

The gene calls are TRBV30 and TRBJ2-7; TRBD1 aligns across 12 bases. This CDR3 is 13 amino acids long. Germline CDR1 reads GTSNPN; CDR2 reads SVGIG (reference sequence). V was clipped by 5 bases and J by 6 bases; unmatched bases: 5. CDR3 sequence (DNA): TGTGCCTGGGGGACAGGGGGCTCAGGCGAGCAGTACTTC. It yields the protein CAWGTGGSGEQYF.

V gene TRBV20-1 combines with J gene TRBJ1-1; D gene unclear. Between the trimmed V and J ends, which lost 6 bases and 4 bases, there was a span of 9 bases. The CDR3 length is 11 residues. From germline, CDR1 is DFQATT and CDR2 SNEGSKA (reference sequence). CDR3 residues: CSAKPSTEAFF. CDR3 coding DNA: TGCAGTGCGAAGCCGAGCACTGAAGCTTTCTTT.

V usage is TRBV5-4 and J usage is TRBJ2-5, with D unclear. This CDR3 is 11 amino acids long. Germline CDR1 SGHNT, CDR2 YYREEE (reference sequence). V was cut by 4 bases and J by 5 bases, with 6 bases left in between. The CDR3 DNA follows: TGTGCCAGCAGCACCGGGGAGACCCAGTACTTC. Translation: CASSTGETQYF. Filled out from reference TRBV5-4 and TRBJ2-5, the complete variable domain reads ETGVTQSPTHLIKTRGQQVTLRCSSQSGHNTVSWYQQALGQGPQFIFQYYREEENGRGNFPPRFSGLQFPNYSSELNVNALELDDSALYLCASSTGETQYFGPGTRLLVL.

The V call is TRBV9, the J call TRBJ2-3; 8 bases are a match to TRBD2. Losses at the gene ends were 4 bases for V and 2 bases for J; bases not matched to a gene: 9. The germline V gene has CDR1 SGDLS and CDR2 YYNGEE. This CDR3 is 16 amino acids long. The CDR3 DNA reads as TGTGCCAGCAGCTCGGGACTAGGTAGGGACACAGATACGCAGTATTTT. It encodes CASSSGLGRDTDTQYF.

The CDR3 here is CASSRWTSGNYEQYF. DNA for the CDR3: TGTGCCAGCAGCCGCTGGACTAGCGGAAACTACGAGCAGTACTTC. The V gene is TRBV28, the J gene TRBJ2-7; 10 nucleotides line up with TRBD2. Germline values: CDR1 MDHEN, CDR2 SYDVKM. CDR3 size: 15 residues. V lost 6 bases, J lost 3 bases, and 8 bases stayed unmatched.

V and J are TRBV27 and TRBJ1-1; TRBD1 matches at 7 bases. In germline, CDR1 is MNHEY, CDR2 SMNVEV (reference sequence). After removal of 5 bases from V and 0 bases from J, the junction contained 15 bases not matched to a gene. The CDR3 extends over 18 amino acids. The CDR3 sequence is CASSPHRQGARMNTEAFF. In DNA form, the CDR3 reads TGTGCCAGCAGTCCCCACCGACAGGGAGCACGTATGAACACTGAAGCTTTCTTT.

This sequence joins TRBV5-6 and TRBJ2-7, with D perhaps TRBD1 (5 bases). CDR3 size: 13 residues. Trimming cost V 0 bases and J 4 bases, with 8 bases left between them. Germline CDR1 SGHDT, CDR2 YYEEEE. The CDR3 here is CASSLGGRYEQYF. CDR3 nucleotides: TGTGCCAGCAGCTTGGGGGGCAGGTACGAGCAGTACTTC.

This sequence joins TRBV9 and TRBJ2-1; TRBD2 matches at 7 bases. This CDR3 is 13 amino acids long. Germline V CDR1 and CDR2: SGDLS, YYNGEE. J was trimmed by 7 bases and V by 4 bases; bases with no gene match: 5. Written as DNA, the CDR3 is TGTGCCAGCAGCCCCGGGACTACGAATGAGCAGTTCTTC. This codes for CASSPGTTNEQFF. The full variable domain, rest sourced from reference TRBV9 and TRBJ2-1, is DSGVTQTPKHLITATGQRVTLRCSPRSGDLSVYWYQQSLDQGLQFLIQYYNGEERAKGNILERFSAQQFPDLHSELNLSSLELGDSALYFCASSPGTTNEQFFGPGTRLTVL.

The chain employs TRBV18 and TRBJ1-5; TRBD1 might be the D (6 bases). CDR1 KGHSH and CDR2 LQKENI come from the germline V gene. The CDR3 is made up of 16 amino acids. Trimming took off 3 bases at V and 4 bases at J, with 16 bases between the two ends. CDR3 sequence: CASSPDGAGANQPQHF. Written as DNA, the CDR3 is TGTGCCAGCTCACCTGACGGCGCAGGGGCTAATCAGCCCCAGCATTTT.

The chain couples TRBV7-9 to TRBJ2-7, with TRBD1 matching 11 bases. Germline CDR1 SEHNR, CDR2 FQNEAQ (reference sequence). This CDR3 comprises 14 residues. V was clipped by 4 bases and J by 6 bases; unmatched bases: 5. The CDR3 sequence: CASSSSGTGGEQYF. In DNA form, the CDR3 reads TGTGCCAGCAGCTCGTCCGGGACAGGGGGCGAGCAGTACTTC.

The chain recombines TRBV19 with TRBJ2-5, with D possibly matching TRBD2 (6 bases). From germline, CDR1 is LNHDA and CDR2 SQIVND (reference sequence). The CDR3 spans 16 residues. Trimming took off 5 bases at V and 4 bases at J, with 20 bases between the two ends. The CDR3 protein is CASSPYPGRGGETQYF. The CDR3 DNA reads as TGTGCCAGTAGTCCTTACCCAGGGCGGGGTGGAGAGACCCAGTACTTC.

The CDR3: CASSPLRGGEQYF. The CDR3 bases are TGTGCCAGCAGCCCCCTCCGGGGGGGCGAGCAGTACTTC. The genes are TRBV27 and TRBJ2-7; TRBD2 matches 8 bases. The CDR3 has 13 residues. Trimming at V came to 6 bases and at J to 6 bases, leaving 7 bases not matched to a gene. In germline, CDR1 is MNHEY, CDR2 SMNVEV (reference sequence).

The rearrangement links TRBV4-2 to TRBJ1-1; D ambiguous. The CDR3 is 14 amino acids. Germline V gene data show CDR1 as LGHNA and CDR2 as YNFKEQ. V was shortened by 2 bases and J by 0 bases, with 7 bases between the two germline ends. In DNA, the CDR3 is TGTGCCAGCAGCCAAAAGCGATTGAACACTGAAGCTTTCTTT. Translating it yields CASSQKRLNTEAFF.

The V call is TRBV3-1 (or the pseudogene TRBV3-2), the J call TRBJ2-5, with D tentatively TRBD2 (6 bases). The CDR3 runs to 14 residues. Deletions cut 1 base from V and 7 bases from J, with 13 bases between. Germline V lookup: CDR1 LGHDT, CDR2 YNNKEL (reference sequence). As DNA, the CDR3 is TGTGCCAGCAGCCAAGCTGCTAGCGAGGGGACCCAGTACTTC. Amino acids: CASSQAASEGTQYF.

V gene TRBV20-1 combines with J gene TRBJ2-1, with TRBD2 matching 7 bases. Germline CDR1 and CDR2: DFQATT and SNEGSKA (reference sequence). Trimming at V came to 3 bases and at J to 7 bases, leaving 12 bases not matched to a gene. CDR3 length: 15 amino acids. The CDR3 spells CSASTSVNPGNEQFF. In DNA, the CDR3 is TGCAGTGCTAGTACTAGCGTGAATCCCGGGAATGAGCAGTTCTTC.